This T cell receptor (beta chain) is from a study of T cells after somatic rescue of genetic block. This CDR3 has 16 residues. CDR1 MNHEY and CDR2 SMNVEV come from the germline V gene (reference sequence). After removal of 2 bases from V and 8 bases from J, the junction contained 8 bases not matched to a gene. This clone was detected only once. Profiling relied on immunoSEQ multiplex PCR, and the TCRdb table lists in-frame clones only, not all of them. The sample records approximately 16,000 clones, approximately 70% being singletons. The rearrangement uses TRBV27 and TRBJ2-1; 11 bases are shared with TRBD2. The sample comprised peripheral blood mononuclear cells (PBMCs). The clonotype comes from a man younger than 35. CDR3 in amino acids: CASSLATSGRTYEQFF. CDR3 coding DNA: TGTGCCAGCAGTTTAGCTACTAGCGGGAGAACGTATGAGCAGTTCTTC.